The 6 T cell receptor beta chains below were found in one sample sequenced in a study of OX40 agonist ivuxolimab in advanced cancers. Assay used: immunoSEQ multiplex PCR; TCRdb lists only in-frame clones, some missing. The repertoire consists of about 80,000 clones, with 86% occurring once and the leading ten covering just under 2%. The sample in question was CD4+ or CD8+ T cells sorted from blood, obtained in a trial of the OX40 agonist ivuxolimab. These receptors originate from an adult with an advanced solid tumor such as melanoma, head and neck, liver or kidney cancer.

The CDR3 region has the DNA TGTGCCTGGAGTGGGGGGGTATCCTATAATTCACCCCTCCACTTT. This codes for CAWSGGVSYNSPLHF. This chain links TRBV30 with TRBJ1-6; a weak D match, TRBD1 (5 bases). The CDR3 is 15 amino acids. Per the germline V gene, CDR1 is GTSNPN and CDR2 is SVGIG (reference sequence). Trimming stripped 1 base from V and 1 base from J, with 8 bases between.

V gene TRBV11-3 combines with J gene TRBJ2-2, with TRBD2 matching 14 bases. Trimming took 4 bases from V and 7 from J; bases not matched to a gene: 5. The CDR3 loop spans 16 amino acids. Germline V gene data show CDR1 as SGHNT and CDR2 as YENEEA. The CDR3 is CASSSGLAGEVGELFF. CDR3 coding DNA: TGTGCCAGCAGCTCGGGACTAGCGGGGGAAGTCGGGGAGCTGTTTTTT.

The rearrangement uses TRBV18 and TRBJ2-3; either TRBD1 or TRBD2 may supply D (5 bases each). Trimming took 2 bases from V and 4 from J, leaving 10 bases between them. The CDR3 is made up of 14 amino acids. CDR1 is KGHSH and CDR2 is LQKENI in the germline V gene. The CDR3 reads CASSPGGLSDTQYF. Here the CDR3 DNA reads TGTGCCAGCTCACCAGGGGGTTTATCAGATACGCAGTATTTT. Variable domain in full (rest from reference TRBV18 and TRBJ2-3): NAGVMQNPRHLVRRRGQEARLRCSPMKGHSHVYWYRQLPEEGLKFMVYLQKENIIDESGMPKERFSAEFPKEGPSILRIQQVVRGDSAAYFCASSPGGLSDTQYFGPGTRLTVL.

The chain has TRBV5-1 and TRBJ2-1, with 9 nucleotides matching TRBD1. V trimming: 0 bases; J trimming: 7 bases; junction bases outside the gene matches: 8. This CDR3 spans 16 amino acids. Per germline, CDR1 SGHRS and CDR2 YFSETQ. The CDR3 protein is CASSLETGGFLNEQFF. The CDR3 bases are TGCGCCAGCAGCTTGGAAACAGGGGGCTTTTTGAATGAGCAGTTCTTC.

The rearrangement links TRBV19 to TRBJ1-1; TRBD1 is a possible D gene (5 bases). Germline-derived CDR1 and CDR2 are LNHDA and SQIVND (reference sequence). With 1 base removed from V and 5 bases from J, the gap between germline ends came to 8 bases. The CDR3 has 13 residues. The CDR3 here is CASSIVGETEAFF. The CDR3 coding sequence is TGTGCCAGTAGTATAGTAGGGGAGACTGAAGCTTTCTTT. Looking up the rest from reference TRBV19 and TRBJ1-1 gives the full variable domain: DGGITQSPKYLFRKEGQNVTLSCEQNLNHDAMYWYRQDPGQGLRLIYYSQIVNDFQKGDIAEGYSVSREKKESFPLTVTSAQKNPTAFYLCASSIVGETEAFFGQGTRLTVV.

This sequence joins TRBV11-2 and TRBJ1-4; possibly TRBD1 for D (5 bases). The V end was cut by 5 bases, the J end by 5 bases, with 15 bases between. The CDR3 is 15 amino acids. Germline V gene data show CDR1 as SGHAT and CDR2 as FQNNGV. CDR3 in DNA: TGTGCCAGCAGCCCGATGGCAGGGCTAAATGAAAAACTGTTTTTT. This encodes CASSPMAGLNEKLFF.